The 15 T cell receptor beta chains in this list originate from one sample, sequenced in a study of shared clonotypes between healthy human individuals. Profiling relied on immunoSEQ multiplex PCR, and the TCRdb table lists in-frame clones only, not all of them. The sample records some 1,600,000 clones, around 98% being singletons. Source material: naive CD4+ T cells sorted from blood. The sample's subset: CD45RA+ positively selected. The source of these receptors is a man under 40 in good health.

The rearrangement uses TRBV5-1 and TRBJ2-7; 9 nucleotides align to TRBD1. CDR3 length: 18 residues. CDR1 SGHRS and CDR2 YFSETQ come from the germline V gene. V trimming: 2 bases; J trimming: 8 bases; junction bases outside the gene matches: 20. CDR3 amino acids: CASSLTGGFGPRYGQQYF. In nucleotides, the CDR3 is TGCGCCAGCAGCTTAACAGGGGGCTTTGGTCCGAGGTACGGACAGCAGTACTTC.

The chain recombines TRBV10-3 with TRBJ2-1, with 11 positions matching TRBD2. Trimming at V came to 3 bases and at J to 7 bases, leaving 2 bases not matched to a gene. CDR3 length: 14 residues. Germline V gives CDR1 ENHRY, CDR2 SYGVKD. CDR3 protein: CAISELAGENEQFF. In nucleotides, the CDR3 is TGTGCCATCAGTGAACTAGCGGGAGAAAATGAGCAGTTCTTC.

This clone was observed once. This chain connects TRBV10-1 to TRBJ2-3; D gene uncertain. CDR3 length equals 13 residues. V lost 6 bases and J 0 bases, leaving 7 bases between the germline ends. Germline V lookup: CDR1 WNHNN, CDR2 SYGVQD (reference sequence). For the CDR3, the DNA is TGCGCCAGCAGGGCGGCTAGCACAGATACGCAGTATTTT. It codes for CASRAASTDTQYF.

The CDR3 DNA follows: TGTGCCAGCAGTAAAGGACCGATAGAGACCCAGTACTTC. Amino acid sequence: CASSKGPIETQYF. The V gene is TRBV5-4, the J gene TRBJ2-5; D is uncertain. The CDR3 is 13 residues long. With 5 bases removed from V and 4 bases from J, the gap between germline ends came to 12 bases. CDR1 and CDR2 from the germline V gene are SGHNT and YYREEE (reference sequence).

J is TRBJ2-5 and V is TRBV6-5; D remains ambiguous. This CDR3 comprises 13 residues. The ends were cut back, 0 bases at V and 7 bases at J, with 9 bases in the middle. Germline V gene data show CDR1 as MNHEY and CDR2 as SVGAGI. The CDR3 DNA reads TGTGCCAGCAGTTACTCCATTGGGGTGACCCAGTACTTC. This gives the protein CASSYSIGVTQYF.

This clone showed up just once. The chain combines TRBV25-1 with TRBJ1-4; D remains unclear. Trimming cost V 4 bases and J 5 bases, with 11 bases left between them. The length of the CDR3 is 14 residues. The germline CDR1 and CDR2 sequences are MGHDK and SYGVNS. In DNA, the CDR3 is TGTGCCAGCAGTGGCGGAACATGGAATGAAAAACTGTTTTTT. Translation gives CASSGGTWNEKLFF.

On this clone itself: The junction and the germline gene differ at one end; a read error may be behind it. The V gene is TRBV20-1, the J gene TRBJ1-5; D perhaps matches TRBD1 (6 bases). In germline, CDR1 is DFQATT, CDR2 SNEGSKA (reference sequence). The CDR3 spans 11 residues. This CDR3 reads CSARDRTSFPF. As DNA, the CDR3 is TGCAGTGCTCGAGACAGGACCTCTTTTCCTTTT.

This clone was detected once. This sequence joins TRBV6-5 and TRBJ2-7; D may be TRBD1 (6 bases). CDR1 and CDR2 from the germline V gene are MNHEY and SVGAGI. V lost 6 bases, J lost 2 bases, and 17 bases lay in between. This CDR3 comprises 15 residues. CDR3 sequence reads: CASRLRQVSPYEQYF. CDR3 coding DNA: TGTGCCAGCAGATTAAGACAGGTCTCTCCCTACGAGCAGTACTTC.

This chain links TRBV5-1 with TRBJ2-5, with TRBD1 identical over 7 bases. This CDR3 is built from 16 residues. CDR1 SGHRS and CDR2 YFSETQ come from the germline V gene. V was pared by 1 base and J by 2 bases, with 8 bases of the junction left unmatched. DNA for the CDR3: TGCGCCAGCAGCTTGCCAATAGGGGGCCGTCAAGAGACCCAGTACTTC. It translates to CASSLPIGGRQETQYF.

The chain carries TRBV7-8 and TRBJ2-3; 9 bases match TRBD2. CDR1 is SGHVS, CDR2 FQNEAQ, per germline. This CDR3 has 17 residues. The V gene end was trimmed by 5 bases and the J gene end by 2 bases; junction bases not matched to a gene: 11. The DNA of the CDR3 is TGTGCCAGCAGCCTTACGACTAGCGGACATCTCACAGATACGCAGTATTTT. This encodes CASSLTTSGHLTDTQYF.

This chain joins TRBV27 and TRBJ1-5, with D tentatively TRBD1 (5 bases). The CDR3 has 15 residues. The V gene's germline CDR1 is MNHEY and CDR2 SMNVEV (reference sequence). Trimming removed 0 bases at V and 5 bases at J, with 11 bases between. Here the CDR3 DNA reads TGTGCCAGCAGTTTATCAGGGGCTCCGGATCAGCCCCAGCATTTT. Protein product: CASSLSGAPDQPQHF.

J is TRBJ2-7 and V is TRBV5-1; D not certain. The CDR3 is 12 amino acids. The germline CDR1 and CDR2 sequences are SGHRS and YFSETQ. The V end lost 4 bases, the J end lost 3 bases, and 8 bases lay between the germline ends. CDR3 sequence reads: CASSPTSYEQYF. CDR3 DNA sequence: TGCGCCAGCAGCCCGACAAGCTACGAGCAGTACTTC.

The rearrangement uses TRBV10-1 and TRBJ1-2; D ambiguous. V lost 3 bases and J lost 2, with 10 bases in between. The CDR3 length is 14 residues. CDR1 is WNHNN and CDR2 is SYGVQD in the germline V gene (reference sequence). CDR3 loop: CASSEGIGNYGYTF. The CDR3, as DNA: TGCGCCAGCAGTGAAGGCATAGGAAACTATGGCTACACCTTC.

This chain uses TRBV4-2 with TRBJ2-1, with 8 bases aligning to TRBD2. CDR1 and CDR2 (germline): LGHNA, YNFKEQ. V was clipped by 1 base and J by 7 bases; unmatched bases: 12. The CDR3 sequence is 17 residues long. In DNA, the CDR3 is TGTGCCAGCAGCCAAGCAGCGGGAGAACAGGTTCAGAATGAGCAGTTCTTC. It translates to CASSQAAGEQVQNEQFF.

V and J are TRBV11-2 and TRBJ2-7; TRBD2 aligns across 12 bases. The germline gives CDR1 SGHAT, CDR2 FQNNGV. The CDR3 spans 14 residues. J lost 8 bases, V lost 4 bases, and 6 bases had no gene match. As DNA, the CDR3 is TGTGCCAGCAGCTCGCGACTAGCGGGAGTGCAGCAGTACTTC. It is translated as CASSSRLAGVQQYF.